Given below is one T cell receptor (beta chain) in context. The authors ran a second PCR of roughly 6 to 12 cycles using a sample-barcoded 5' primer and a J-beta primer mix. At least 2.5 million CDR3-containing paired-end reads were obtained per sample. TCRdb fed the 5' RACE reads into MiXCR, producing one record per CDR3 protein. This sample yields roughly 2 million distinct CDR3 sequences, of which approximately 50% are seen a single time; 2.1% belongs to the top ten. This entry is derived from a study of blood T cells in healthy people across ages. Sequenced sample: blood. This receptor was taken from a woman in her thirties or forties in good health.

The CDR3 loop is CASSSPGIQETQYF. Written as DNA, the CDR3 is TGTGCCAGCAGCTCCCCAGGGATTCAAGAGACCCAGTACTTC. This sequence joins TRBV5-6 and TRBJ2-5; D perhaps matches TRBD1 (5 bases). The V gene's germline CDR1 is SGHDT and CDR2 YYEEEE. The CDR3 consists of 14 residues. V dropped 3 bases and J dropped 2 bases, with 11 bases sitting between them.